This TCR beta chain comes out of a study of Ad26.COV2.S vaccination and SARS-CoV-2 variants. Study as a whole: Intramuscularly, Ad26.COV2.S was given either once or twice, 56 days apart. Whole-study findings and limits: Researchers reported similar non-spike TCR breadth in vaccine and placebo recipients. The breadth of spike-specific CD8+ and CD4+ T cell responses after vaccination was reportedly substantial.

Libraries were prepared by immunoSEQ multiplex PCR; TCRdb keeps only in-frame clonotypes and omits some of them. The repertoire holds 250,000 or so clones, with roughly 87% as singletons. Regarding treatment: roughly 20 received Ad26.COV2.S at low or high dose, single or two shots; about 5 received placebo; per-sample allocation not given. Day 63 following the first vaccine or placebo injection was when the samples were taken. A word on this clone: Its antigen remains unidentified.

The CDR3 is 16 amino acids. V lost 4 bases, J lost 7 bases, and 14 bases stayed unmatched. CDR1 and CDR2 from the germline V gene are SGDLS and YYNGEE. Sequenced material: peripheral blood, taken in a trial of Ad26.COV2.S vaccine versus placebo. The genes are TRBV9 and TRBJ2-3; 8 nucleotides match TRBD2. The receptor was isolated from a person between 18 and 60 years old who received the Ad26.COV2.S COVID-19 vaccine or a placebo. CDR3 sequence reads: CASSLRAAGGGNTQYF. For the CDR3, the DNA is TGTGCCAGCAGCTTACGAGCTGCGGGGGGAGGGAATACGCAGTATTTT. The complete variable domain, with remaining parts taken from reference TRBV9 and TRBJ2-3, reads DSGVTQTPKHLITATGQRVTLRCSPRSGDLSVYWYQQSLDQGLQFLIQYYNGEERAKGNILERFSAQQFPDLHSELNLSSLELGDSALYFCASSLRAAGGGNTQYFGPGTRLTVL.